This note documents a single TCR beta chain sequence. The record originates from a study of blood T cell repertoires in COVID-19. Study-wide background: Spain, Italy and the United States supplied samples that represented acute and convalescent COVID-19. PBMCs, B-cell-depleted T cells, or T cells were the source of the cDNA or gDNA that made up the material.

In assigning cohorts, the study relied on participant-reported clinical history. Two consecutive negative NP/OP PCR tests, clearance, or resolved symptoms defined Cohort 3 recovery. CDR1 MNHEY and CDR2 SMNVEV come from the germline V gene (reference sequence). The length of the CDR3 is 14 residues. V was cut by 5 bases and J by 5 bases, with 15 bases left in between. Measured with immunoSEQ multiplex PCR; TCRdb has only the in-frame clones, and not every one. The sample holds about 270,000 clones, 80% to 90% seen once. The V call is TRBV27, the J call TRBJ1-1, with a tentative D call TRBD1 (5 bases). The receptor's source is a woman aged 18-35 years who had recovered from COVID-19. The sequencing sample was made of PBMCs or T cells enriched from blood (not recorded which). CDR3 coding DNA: TGTGCCAGCAGTCTAAAGCGGGGGGGTACTGAAGCTTTCTTT. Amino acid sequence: CASSLKRGGTEAFF.